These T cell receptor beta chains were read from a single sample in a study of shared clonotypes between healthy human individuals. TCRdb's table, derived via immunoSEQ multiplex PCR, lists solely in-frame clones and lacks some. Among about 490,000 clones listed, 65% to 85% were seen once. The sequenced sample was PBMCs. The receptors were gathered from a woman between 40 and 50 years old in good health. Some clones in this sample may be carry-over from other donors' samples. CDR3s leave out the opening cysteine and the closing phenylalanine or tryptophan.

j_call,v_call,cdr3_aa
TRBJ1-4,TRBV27,ASSKTGTDTEKLF
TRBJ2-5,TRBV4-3,ASSQDRGVPETQY
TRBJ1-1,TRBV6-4,ASSARMNTEAF
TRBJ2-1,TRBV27,ASSLLASPRRGEQF
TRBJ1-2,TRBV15,ATSPQGGSYGYT
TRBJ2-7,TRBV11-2,ASSLRGDSIYEQY
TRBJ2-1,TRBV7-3,ASSLRGTHLYNEQF
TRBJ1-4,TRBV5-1,ASSLGDRDEKLF
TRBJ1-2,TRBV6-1,ASTWALTFYGYT
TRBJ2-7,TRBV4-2,ASSRLDHEQY
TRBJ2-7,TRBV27,ASSLSGSSYEQY
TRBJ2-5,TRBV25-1,ASSEFGEETQY
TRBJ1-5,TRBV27,ASSLSGQVVSYSNQPQH
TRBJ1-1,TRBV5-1,ASSLASDTEAF
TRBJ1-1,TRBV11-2,ASSQTVWNTEAF
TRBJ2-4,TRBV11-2,ASSLEPMTYRSKSKNIQY
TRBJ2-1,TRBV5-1,ASSITSNEQF
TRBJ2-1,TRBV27,ATRISSYNEQF
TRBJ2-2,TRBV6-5,ASSPYPGREELF
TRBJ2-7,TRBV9,ASSDPGEQY
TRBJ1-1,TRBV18,ASSPTGDTEAF
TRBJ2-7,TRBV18,ASSQEDGSYEQY
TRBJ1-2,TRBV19,ASSIPGLNYGYT
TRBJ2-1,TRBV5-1,ASSLSIGGGGTEQF
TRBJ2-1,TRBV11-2,ASSFSRVGRNEQF
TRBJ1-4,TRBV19,ASSSGQVWEKLF
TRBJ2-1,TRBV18,ASSPLTGLSYNEQF
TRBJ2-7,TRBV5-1,ASSSGLAGDEQY
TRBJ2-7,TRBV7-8,ASSLGIAPTYEQY
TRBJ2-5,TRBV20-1,SLGQQETQY
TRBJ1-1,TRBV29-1,SVGGRYTEAF
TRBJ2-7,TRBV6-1,ASSGSGRAWEQY
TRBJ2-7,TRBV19,ASSIGFGNEQY
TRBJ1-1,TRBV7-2,ASSPGGTNTEAF
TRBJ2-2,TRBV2,ASTPRAVASGNTGELF
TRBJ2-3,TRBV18,ASSPLQRQGDTQY
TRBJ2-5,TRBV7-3,ASSRDPRETQY
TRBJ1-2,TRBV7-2,ASSLGQNNYGYT
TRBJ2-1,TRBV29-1,SVARTGVKSYNEQF
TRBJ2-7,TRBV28,ASSFLTSGAYEQY
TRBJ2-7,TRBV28,ASNSGRPGGEQY
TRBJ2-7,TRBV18,ASSLGGTSYEQY
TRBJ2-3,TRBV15,ATSSGGDADTQY
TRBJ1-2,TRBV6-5,ASSMGQPSGGYT
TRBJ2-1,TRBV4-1,ASSQEWRSSYNEQF
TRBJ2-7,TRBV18,ASSPRGRYEQY
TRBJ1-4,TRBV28,ASSLFRGLDAEKLF
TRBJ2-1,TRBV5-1,ASSLVSGHNEQF
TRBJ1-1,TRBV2,ASMGRGRFTEAF
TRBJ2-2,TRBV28,ASEAGGLGELF
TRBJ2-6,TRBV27,ASSGGTVSGANVLT
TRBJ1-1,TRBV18,ASSPDANRGTEAF
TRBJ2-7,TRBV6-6,ASSYEGYEQY
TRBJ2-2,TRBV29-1,GTKGRGVTGELF